This T cell receptor (beta chain) was recovered during a study of HIV-infected children after antiretroviral therapy interruption. Losses at the gene ends were 6 bases for V and 10 bases for J; bases not matched to a gene: 4. CDR3 length: 13 amino acids. Only a few counts were recorded for this clonotype. Treatment noted: PENTA 11 planned treatment interruption arm or continuous ART arm. Naive CD4+ CD45RA+ CD45RO- T cells were FACS-sorted from thawed PBMCs. Unique molecular identifiers were included in an RNA-based 3' RACE TCR library. TCRdb re-analysed the 3' RACE reads in MiXCR, keeping a single row per CDR3 protein. The profile shows more than 75,000 distinct CDR3 sequences, roughly 6.4% of them singletons.

The chain carries TRBV12-3 or TRBV12-4 and TRBJ1-6; 9 bases match TRBD1. This receptor was obtained from a pool of human donors with HIV. This sample comprised CD45RA+ CD4+ T cells from PBMCs, pooled from several time points, obtained from a donor given antiretroviral therapy, either interrupted or continuous. The subset here: naive CD4+ CD45RA+ CD45RO- T cells. Here the CDR3 reads CASRETGGSPLHF. The CDR3 region has the DNA TGTGCCAGCAGGGAGACAGGGGGATCACCCCTCCACTTT.